One sample yielded the 27 T cell receptor beta chains listed below, sequenced in a study of kidney transplant recipient with SARS-CoV-2 infection. TCRdb reprocessed the reads via MiXCR and lists one record per CDR3 protein. The data show 250,000 or so distinct CDR3 sequences, more than 25% seen once. Source: a blood sample, taken at baseline and on day 111 from a kidney transplant recipient. The receptors here all came from a young adult male patient who had COVID-19 and was a kidney transplant recipient. Some T cells could come from the graft donor.

This chain's CDR3 is CSAREVGSTNEKLFF. CDR3 bases: TGCAGTGCTAGAGAGGTCGGGTCAACTAATGAAAAACTGTTTTTT. The V call is TRBV20-1, the J call TRBJ1-4; D remains ambiguous. V was cut by 0 bases and J by 0 bases, with 8 bases left in between. There are 15 residues in the CDR3. The V gene's germline CDR1 is DFQATT and CDR2 SNEGSKA (reference sequence).

This clonotype was observed at least ten times. This chain connects TRBV27 to TRBJ2-6; D is ambiguous. V was clipped by 4 bases and J by 0 bases, with 13 bases between them. The length of the CDR3 is 17 residues. Germline loops: CDR1 MNHEY, CDR2 SMNVEV (reference sequence). The CDR3 nucleotides read TGTGCCAGCAGTTCCTCCGCAATGGACTCTGGGGCCAACGTCCTGACTTTC. Amino acid sequence: CASSSSAMDSGANVLTF.

This clonotype came up many times. This chain links TRBV28 with TRBJ2-4; 10 nucleotides match TRBD2. J was trimmed by 16 bases and V by 5 bases; bases with no gene match: 11. The CDR3 is made up of 13 amino acids. Per germline, CDR1 MDHEN and CDR2 SYDVKM. The CDR3 is CASSPPRTSGGYF. In nucleotides, the CDR3 is TGTGCCAGCAGTCCTCCCCGGACTAGCGGCGGCTACTTC.

There are a few counts of this clonotype. The rearrangement links TRBV12-2 to TRBJ1-2. TRBV12-2 is designated a pseudogene. The CDR3 has 17 residues. The CDR3 coding sequence is TGTGCAAGTCGCATGTACAAGACTCCACGAAAGACCTATGGCTACACCTTC. It codes for CASRMYKTPRKTYGYTF.

This clonotype was detected ten times or more. The CDR3 reads CASSQPGQLNTEAFF. CDR3 bases: TGTGCCAGCAGCCAACCGGGACAATTAAACACTGAAGCTTTCTTT. The J gene is TRBJ1-1, the V gene TRBV7-6; D may be TRBD1 (6 bases). Per germline, CDR1 SGHVS and CDR2 FNYEAQ. Trimming shortened V by 5 bases and J by 2 bases, and 15 bases separated the two germline ends. This CDR3 is 15 amino acids long. Full variable domain (remainder filled in from reference TRBV7-6 and TRBJ1-1): GAGVSQSPRYKVTKRGQDVALRCDPISGHVSLYWYRQALGQGPEFLTYFNYEAQQDKSGLPNDRFSAERPEGSISTLTIQRTEQRDSAMYRCASSQPGQLNTEAFFGQGTRLTVV.

Worth noting for this clonotype: It may be a read error: a sequence one base away is much more abundant. The chain has TRBV7-2 and TRBJ2-7, with 9 bases identical to TRBD2. The V gene end was trimmed by 8 bases and the J gene end by 2 bases; junction bases not matched to a gene: 10. Germline V lookup: CDR1 SGHTA, CDR2 FQGNSA. This CDR3 comprises 15 residues. CDR3 amino acids: CASASSSGEAYEQYF. CDR3 in DNA: TGTGCCAGCGCCTCCTCTAGCGGGGAAGCCTACGAGCAGTACTTC.

As for this clonotype: One end of the junction is discordant with germline, which a read error may explain. The chain has TRBV6-4 and TRBJ2-2; 10 bases match TRBD1. Germline-derived CDR1 and CDR2 are MRHNA and SNTAGT. This CDR3 is built from 16 residues. CDR3 nucleotides: TGTGCCAGCAGTGCCACCGGGACAGGGGATGCCGGGGAGCCGTTTTTT. Protein: CASSATGTGDAGEPFF.

The chain employs TRBV3-1 and TRBJ1-2; the D is unclear. Trimming left V 3 bases short and J 4 bases short, with 21 bases between. The V gene's germline CDR1 is LGHDT and CDR2 YNNKEL (reference sequence). This CDR3 has 17 amino acids. In nucleotides, the CDR3 is TGTGCCAGCAGCCATGCCGACACCCTTCGAAAGACCTATGGCTACACCTTC. Translating it yields CASSHADTLRKTYGYTF.

This clonotype showed up many times. The J gene is TRBJ2-7, the V gene TRBV5-4; D is undetermined. The V gene lost 1 base and the J gene lost 6 bases, with 11 bases spanning the gap. The CDR3 contains 13 residues. CDR1 is SGHNT and CDR2 is YYREEE in the germline V gene (reference sequence). The CDR3 DNA reads TGTGCCAGCAGCTTGTGGGCAATGGGCGAGCAGTACTTC. It yields the protein CASSLWAMGEQYF.

The table lists this clonotype with many counts. The chain recombines TRBV19 with TRBJ1-5; D gene uncertain. V was trimmed by 6 bases and J by 3 bases, leaving 12 bases between them. CDR3 length equals 14 residues. Germline V gene sequence: CDR1 LNHDA, CDR2 SQIVND (reference sequence). In nucleotides, the CDR3 is TGTGCCAGTAGATATAGAGAGATCAATCAGCCCCAGCATTTT. Protein sequence: CASRYREINQPQHF.

In the case of this clonotype: Being one base from a much bigger clone, this may be a read error. The rearrangement joins TRBV18 to TRBJ1-1; D uncertain. The germline gives CDR1 KGHSH, CDR2 LQKENI. There are 12 residues in the CDR3. In nucleotides, the CDR3 is TGTACCAGCTCACCAGATAGGGATGAAGCTTTCTTT. Translating it yields CTSSPDRDEAFF.

J is TRBJ2-1 and V is TRBV24-1, with 10 bases matching TRBD1. The CDR3 is 15 residues long. Losses at the gene ends were 1 base for V and 7 bases for J; bases not matched to a gene: 3. Germline loops: CDR1 KGHDR, CDR2 SFDVKD. The CDR3 reads CATSDFRQGANEQFF. In DNA form, the CDR3 reads TGTGCCACCAGTGATTTTCGACAGGGGGCAAATGAGCAGTTCTTC.

A note on this clonotype: Possible read error: a much larger clone is one base away. The chain couples TRBV3-1 to TRBJ1-4; possibly TRBD1 for D (5 bases). The germline V gene has CDR1 LGHDT and CDR2 YNNKEL (reference sequence). This CDR3 comprises 13 residues. This chain's CDR3 is CTSSQGTTGKLFF. The DNA of the CDR3 is TGTACCAGCAGCCAGGGAACGACCGGAAAACTGTTTTTT. Full variable domain (missing parts from reference TRBV3-1 and TRBJ1-4): DTAVSQTPKYLVTQMGNDKSIKCEQNLGHDTMYWYKQDSKKFLKIMFSYNNKELIINETVPNRFSPKSPDKAHLNLHINSLELGDSAVYFCTSSQGTTGKLFFGSGTQLSVL.

A remark on this clonotype: As the CDR3 is not closed by the conserved phenylalanine or tryptophan, this likely results from a read error. The chain links TRBV9 to TRBJ2-7; maybe TRBD2 (7 bases). V lost 0 bases to trimming and J lost 3 bases, with 13 bases between them. The CDR3 is 15 residues long. Germline CDR1 is SGDLS and CDR2 is YYNGEE. The CDR3: CASSVGEGGGYEQYL. CDR3 DNA: TGTGCCAGCAGCGTAGGGGAGGGGGGCGGCTACGAGCAGTACTTA.

This clonotype was counted ten times or more. The rearrangement uses TRBV11-1 and TRBJ1-2; D is uncertain. The V end lost 5 bases, the J end lost 4 bases, and 23 bases lay between the germline ends. CDR1 and CDR2 (germline): SGHAT, FQDESV (reference sequence). The CDR3 is made up of 17 amino acids. CDR3 protein: CASSGSAKAGKTYGYTF. In DNA form, the CDR3 reads TGTGCCAGCAGCGGTAGTGCTAAGGCTGGAAAGACCTATGGCTACACCTTC.

This clonotype was recorded many times. The gene calls are TRBV6-5 and TRBJ2-7; TRBD2 agrees at 9 bases. Unmatched junction bases numbered 6, after V lost 5 bases and J lost 4 bases. This CDR3 contains 14 residues. Per germline, CDR1 MNHEY and CDR2 SVGAGI. The chain's CDR3 is CASSAGTSRYEQYF. The CDR3 nucleotides are TGTGCCAGCAGTGCTGGGACTAGCAGGTACGAGCAGTACTTC.

This clonotype was detected ten times or more. The chain employs TRBV20-1 and TRBJ1-6; 7 nucleotides agree with TRBD1. The CDR3 runs 15 residues. Germline V gene sequence: CDR1 DFQATT, CDR2 SNEGSKA (reference sequence). The V and J ends lost 2 bases and 6 bases, in that order; junction bases with no gene match: 7. The CDR3 spells CSARLPGQLNSPLHF. The CDR3 nucleotides read TGCAGTGCTAGACTCCCGGGACAGCTTAATTCACCCCTCCACTTT.

In regard to this clonotype: A single base is all that separates this from a far larger clone, so a read error is likely. The V call is TRBV6-1, the J call TRBJ2-7; the D is unclear. The J call may be in error: the DNA end matches TRBJ1-2 better. This CDR3 has 14 residues. Germline lookup yields CDR1 MNHNS and CDR2 SASEGT. The CDR3 DNA follows: TGTGCCAGCAGTGAAGACGCGACATTCTATGGCTACACCTTC. This gives the protein CASSEDATFYGYTF.

The table lists this clonotype with a few counts. The chain couples TRBV6-9 to TRBJ1-2, with D uncertain. The germline gives CDR1 MNHGY, CDR2 SVAAGI. The germline V and J ends were trimmed by 5 bases and 4 bases, with 23 bases remaining between them. The CDR3 totals 17 residues. The CDR3 DNA follows: TGTGCCAGCAGTAAGTCCATGCCTTACGGAAAGACCTATGGCTACACCTTC. Its translation: CASSKSMPYGKTYGYTF.

This clonotype was seen at least ten times. This rearrangement joins TRBV8-2 to TRBJ1-2. TRBV8-2 is marked as a pseudogene. The CDR3 runs 16 residues. In DNA form, the CDR3 reads TGTGGCAGTGGCCCATATGATAGCCGAAAGACCTATGGCTACACCTTC. It is translated as CGSGPYDSRKTYGYTF.

This clonotype was counted many times. This rearrangement joins TRBV3-1 to TRBJ2-5; D is undetermined. Looked up from germline, CDR1 is LGHDT and CDR2 is YNNKEL (reference sequence). The CDR3 sequence is 17 residues long. Deletions cut 5 bases from V and 5 bases from J, with 24 bases between. The DNA for the CDR3 is TGTGCCAGCAGCGAGCACGATCCCATTTCTTTCTCTGAGACCCAGTACTTC. Its translation is CASSEHDPISFSETQYF.

This clonotype came up many times. The chain employs TRBV28 and TRBJ2-5; 9 nucleotides align to TRBD1. The CDR3 spans 14 residues. The germline V gene encodes CDR1 MDHEN and CDR2 SYDVKM. Trimming at V came to 9 bases and at J to 4 bases, leaving 9 bases not matched to a gene. The CDR3 here is CASGDRVWVETQYF. The CDR3 DNA is TGTGCCAGTGGGGACAGGGTCTGGGTAGAGACCCAGTACTTC.

This clonotype was counted ten times or more. The gene calls are TRBV5-8 and TRBJ1-2, with unresolved D. Germline V gives CDR1 SGHTS, CDR2 YDEGEE. Trimming took off 4 bases at V and 8 bases at J, with 15 bases between the two ends. This CDR3 contains 13 residues. The CDR3 here is CASSMLRTAGYTF. CDR3 in DNA: TGTGCCAGCAGCATGCTTAGGACGGCGGGCTACACCTTC.

This clonotype was observed at least ten times. V usage is TRBV4-3 and J usage is TRBJ1-2, with D hard to call. V shed 5 bases and J shed 4 bases, with 23 bases lying between them. Germline V gives CDR1 LGHNA, CDR2 YSLEER. CDR3 length equals 17 residues. This CDR3 reads CASSVEVGRRKTYGYTF. CDR3 nucleotides: TGCGCCAGCAGCGTTGAGGTAGGACGTCGAAAGACCTATGGCTACACCTTC.

This clonotype was seen repeatedly, ten times or more. The chain is built from TRBV27 and TRBJ2-2; D gene uncertain. The V gene's germline CDR1 is MNHEY and CDR2 SMNVEV (reference sequence). The length of the CDR3 is 12 residues. Trimming stripped 3 bases from V and 6 bases from J, with 5 bases between. The CDR3 DNA reads TGTGCCAGCAGTTTTACGGCCGGGGAGCTGTTTTTT. Translation: CASSFTAGELFF.

The V call is TRBV5-8, the J call TRBJ1-1; D unclear. The ends were cut back, 5 bases at V and 3 bases at J, with 11 bases in the middle. The V gene's germline CDR1 is SGHTS and CDR2 YDEGEE. CDR3 length: 13 amino acids. CDR3 nucleotides: TGTGCCAGCAGTCGTACCTGGGACACTGAAGCTTTCTTT. It codes for CASSRTWDTEAFF. Variable domain in full (rest from reference TRBV5-8 and TRBJ1-1): EAGVTQSPTHLIKTRGQQATLRCSPISGHTSVYWYQQALGLGLQFLLWYDEGEERNRGNFPPRFSGRQFPNYSSELNVNALELEDSALYLCASSRTWDTEAFFGQGTRLTVV.

This sequence joins TRBV20-1 and TRBJ2-7; D possibly corresponds to TRBD1 (6 bases). The CDR3 sequence is 13 residues long. Per germline, CDR1 DFQATT and CDR2 SNEGSKA (reference sequence). V lost 5 bases and J 4 bases, leaving 15 bases between the germline ends. CDR3 sequence: CSAEQGFGYEQYF. CDR3 coding DNA: TGCAGTGCTGAACAGGGTTTCGGTTACGAGCAGTACTTC.